This T cell receptor (beta chain) comes out of a study of cytomegalovirus exposure and HLA in healthy donors. It was with 60 Vbeta and 13 Jbeta primers that the PCR ran. TCRdb keeps only in-frame clones here, not all; method: immunoSEQ multiplex PCR. The table records approximately 190,000 clones, around 75% of them present only once. To note about this clone: The antigen is unknown.

Notes on the study in general: Sequencing had likely introduced a cluster of highly shared sequence variants as an artifact. A few chains tied to CMV proved CMV antigen-specific in vitro. Cytomegalovirus-associated TCR beta chains were listed, numbering some 180.

With 0 bases clipped from V and 4 bases from J, the junction kept 4 bases outside the gene matches. Germline CDR1 reads SEHNR; CDR2 reads FQNEAQ (reference sequence). The CDR3 runs to 15 residues. The rearrangement joins TRBV7-9 to TRBJ2-7; TRBD1 agrees at 9 bases. The sequence came from a woman aged 25-40 years in good health and CMV-seronegative. Material for sequencing was PBMCs. The CDR3, as DNA: TGTGCCAGCAGCTTAGCCCCCGGGACAGGGTACGAGCAGTACTTC. Residues: CASSLAPGTGYEQYF. Variable domain in full (rest from reference TRBV7-9 and TRBJ2-7): DTGVSQNPRHKITKRGQNVTFRCDPISEHNRLYWYRQTLGQGPEFLTYFQNEAQLEKSRLLSDRFSAERPKGSFSTLEIQRTEQGDSAMYLCASSLAPGTGYEQYFGPGTRLTVT.